Listed below are T cell receptor beta chains from one sample, sequenced in a study of cytomegalovirus exposure and HLA in healthy donors. Using immunoSEQ multiplex PCR, the repertoire was profiled, and TCRdb retains in-frame clones only, with some absent. The sample has some 170,000 clones; roughly 80% are singletons. Sequencing used PBMCs. The receptors were sampled from a woman under 30 in good health and CMV-seropositive. Each CDR3 is given with its conserved first and last residue. The order of the fields is clone size, V gene, J gene, D gene, CDR3 DNA, CDR3 protein. The D gene is left open where the match is weak. Rows may omit the clone size; those that give it use once, few, many or a size class.

size: -; V: TRBV7-7; J: TRBJ1-4; D: -; DNA: TGTGCTAGCAGCTCGTCCCTGAATGAAAAACTGTTTTTT; CDR3: CASSSSLNEKLFF
size: -; V: TRBV5-1; J: TRBJ1-1; D: -; DNA: TGCGCCAGCAGCTTGGGACAGATTCCGAACACTGAAGCTTTCTTT; CDR3: CASSLGQIPNTEAFF
size: -; V: TRBV6-6; J: TRBJ2-1; D: -; DNA: TGTGCCAGCAGTTACGTCCCAAACAGGAATGAGCAGTTCTTC; CDR3: CASSYVPNRNEQFF
size: -; V: TRBV27; J: TRBJ1-2; D: -; DNA: TGTGCCAGCAGTTTATCGACAGATGGGGGCTACACCTTC; CDR3: CASSLSTDGGYTF
size: -; V: TRBV21-1; J: TRBJ2-6; D: -; DNA: TGTGCCAGCAGCATCTCTTCTGGGGCCAACGTCCTGACTTTC; CDR3: CASSISSGANVLTF
size: -; V: TRBV9; J: TRBJ1-2; D: TRBD1; DNA: TGTGCCAGCAGCAATAGTGGGGGGACAGGGGATGGCTACACCTTC; CDR3: CASSNSGGTGDGYTF
size: -; V: TRBV7-9; J: TRBJ1-2; D: -; DNA: TGTGCCAGCAGCTTAAGTATCGGTGGCTACACCTTC; CDR3: CASSLSIGGYTF
size: -; V: TRBV7-9; J: TRBJ2-2; D: -; DNA: TGTGCCAGCAGCTCCGACAGAAACACCGGGGAGCTGTTTTTT; CDR3: CASSSDRNTGELFF
size: -; V: TRBV5-1; J: TRBJ1-1; D: -; DNA: TGCGCCAGCAGCTTGATAGGGGGAATCCCCCCTGAAGCTTTCTTT; CDR3: CASSLIGGIPPEAFF
size: -; V: TRBV6-6; J: TRBJ1-2; D: TRBD1; DNA: TGTGCCAGCAGCCGACAGGGGGCCGACTATGGCTACACCTTC; CDR3: CASSRQGADYGYTF
size: -; V: TRBV7-9; J: TRBJ2-7; D: -; DNA: TGTGCCACAGAGGGGGATTCCTACGAGCAGTACTTC; CDR3: CATEGDSYEQYF
size: -; V: TRBV5-8; J: TRBJ2-1; D: -; DNA: TGTGCCAGCAGCGGCTCCCTCGCGGGAAGGAGCAATGAGCAGTTCTTC; CDR3: CASSGSLAGRSNEQFF
size: -; V: TRBV5-4; J: TRBJ2-5; D: -; DNA: TGTGCCAGCAGCTTTGTGGGGACTGAAGAGACCCAGTACTTC; CDR3: CASSFVGTEETQYF
size: -; V: TRBV15; J: TRBJ1-2; D: TRBD1; DNA: TGTGCCACCAGCATGGACAGGTTTGTGGCTGGCTACACCTTC; CDR3: CATSMDRFVAGYTF
size: -; V: TRBV11-3; J: TRBJ2-3; D: -; DNA: TGTGCCAGCAGCTTAGGCGGGGATTCCACAGATACGCAGTATTTT; CDR3: CASSLGGDSTDTQYF
size: -; V: TRBV19; J: TRBJ1-1; D: -; DNA: TGTGCCAGTAGTCGTGTCGGGACACCGGGGAGATTGAACACTGAAGCTTTCTTT; CDR3: CASSRVGTPGRLNTEAFF
size: -; V: TRBV6-6; J: TRBJ1-5; D: -; DNA: TGTGCCAGCAGTTACGGAGGGAATTGGAGCAATCAGCCCCAGCATTTT; CDR3: CASSYGGNWSNQPQHF
size: -; V: TRBV7-9; J: TRBJ2-1; D: -; DNA: TGTTCCAGCAGCTCATTTCGAGGAAATGAGCAGTTCTTC; CDR3: CSSSSFRGNEQFF
size: -; V: TRBV7-9; J: TRBJ2-5; D: -; DNA: TGTGCCAGCAGCTTAACCGGGACTGGGAAAGAGACCCAGTACTTC; CDR3: CASSLTGTGKETQYF
size: -; V: TRBV23-1; J: TRBJ2-7; D: -; DNA: TGCGCCAGCAGTCAACCCAGGGAAACGGACTACGAGCAGTACTTC; CDR3: CASSQPRETDYEQYF
size: -; V: TRBV27; J: TRBJ1-5; D: -; DNA: TGTGCCAGCAGTTTTAACACGGGTGATCAGCCCCAGCATTTT; CDR3: CASSFNTGDQPQHF
size: -; V: TRBV15; J: TRBJ1-3; D: TRBD1; DNA: TGTGCCACCAGCAGAGATGCAGGACAGGGGGACTCTGGAAACACCATATATTTT; CDR3: CATSRDAGQGDSGNTIYF
size: -; V: TRBV18; J: TRBJ2-7; D: -; DNA: TGTGCCAGCTCACCCGATTATAGCTCCTACGAGCAGTACTTC; CDR3: CASSPDYSSYEQYF
size: once; V: TRBV6-4; J: TRBJ1-1; D: TRBD1; DNA: TGTGCCAGCAGTAGCACCGGGACAGGGGTGAACACTGAAGCTTTCTTT; CDR3: CASSSTGTGVNTEAFF
size: few; V: TRBV5-1; J: TRBJ1-1; D: -; DNA: TGCGCCAGCAGCCCCCCAGCGGGGTCTGAAGCTTTCTTT; CDR3: CASSPPAGSEAFF
size: -; V: TRBV19; J: TRBJ1-4; D: TRBD1; DNA: TGTGCCAGTAGTACACTCCCGGGACAGGGCCCCTCCAAACTGTTTTTT; CDR3: CASSTLPGQGPSKLFF
size: -; V: TRBV7-3; J: TRBJ2-3; D: -; DNA: TGTGCCAGCAGCTTAATACTAGGAACAGATACGCAGTATTTT; CDR3: CASSLILGTDTQYF